This T cell receptor (beta chain) was profiled in a study of cytomegalovirus exposure and HLA in healthy donors (dated by TCRdb to the late 2010s). Describing the broader study: In an earlier analysis of 550 to 750 of the donors, 250 to 350 Gb of sequence data and 120 million or so unique TCR beta sequences from roughly 200 million T cells were reported. The study profiled the T cell repertoires of about 640 subjects by immunosequencing and related them to cytomegalovirus serostatus. Rather than using new phenotypic data, the later analysis identified candidate immune exposures from TCR beta sequences and from how often those sequences occurred across donors. Typing coverage varied by locus: about 629-630 donors for A, B, C, DRB1 and DQB1; approximately 520 for DQA1; some 610 for DPA1; approximately 450 for DPB1. High-throughput TCR immunosequencing, statistical association of individual TCRs with disease status, and machine learning were combined to predict cytomegalovirus infection status. The aim of the study was to test whether cataloging public T cell receptors could identify signatures of past pathogen exposure. Every repertoire in the discovery cohort had been generated on one and the same sequencing platform. Donor age, sex, ethnicity and CMV serostatus were compiled together with the repertoire data. HLA typing covered class I and class II loci at four-digit resolution. In a later analysis, previously published TCR beta repertoires from several hundred donors were re-analyzed and high-resolution HLA genotyping was added so that TCR occurrence patterns could be studied. Among 300 to 450 genotyped donors of the cohort, an average of roughly 240,000 unique TCR beta nucleotide sequences were sequenced per donor, roughly 20% of them non-productive. In an earlier analysis of roughly 540 of the donors, high-throughput TCR beta sequencing was used to judge whether each TCR beta V gene segment behaved as functional or pseudogenic. Along with the approximately 700-subject first cohort, a separate validation cohort of more than 90 different subjects was used. In a later genetic analysis, genome-wide SNP genotypes for about 55% of the roughly 700 donors were used, and that subset was treated as a discovery cohort. Roughly five DR-DQ haplotypes were treated as single units for association and clustering because of strong linkage in the cohort. Roughly 310 gigabases of sequencing data and 78 million or so unique TCR sequences were included in an early release covering about 700 HLA-typed donors. Of the roughly 400 genotyped donors, around 81% fell in the genetic ancestry cluster associated with self-reported Caucasian donors. Overall study results and their limits: CMV serostatus was the only immune exposure information available for the cohort. This cohort had only TCR beta chains sequenced, and the lack of alpha or paired-chain data limited which features could be detected. Because HLA typing was missing for some donors at each locus, association tests included only the typed subset. While some public TCRs were present in many individuals, most TCR sequences turned up only very rarely across donors. The 87-base-pair reads could not distinguish some IMGT-functional V segments, including TRBV6-2 and TRBV6-3, so those segments were excluded. In a later analysis, TCR association rates were found to vary across HLA loci, with the most associated TCRs seen for DRB1 alleles and the fewest for HLA-C alleles. In both the original and validation cohorts, the classifier was reported to diagnose cytomegalovirus status with high specificity and sensitivity. According to the authors, the approach could potentially be generalized to other disease states and immunological phenotypes. A few of the identified cytomegalovirus-associated TCR beta chains were confirmed in vitro to be specific for cytomegalovirus antigens. Linkage disequilibrium might explain the correlated functional status among segregating V segments, but an unknown experimental factor could not be excluded. A total of 150 to 200 TCR beta chains were listed by the study as associated with cytomegalovirus. Assigning TCR associations to individual alleles was difficult when HLA alleles, especially DR and DQ, strongly co-occurred. A later genetic analysis reported fewer N-insertions in productive TCRs among donors in an Asian-associated ancestry cluster than the roughly 720-donor mean. A later analysis found that HLA-associated TCR beta chains were more clonally expanded and had lower generation probabilities than equally common non-associated chains. At a false discovery rate of 0.05, a later analysis linked fewer than 20,000 TCR beta sequences to specific HLA alleles. The presence/absence analyses assumed that sequencing depth was roughly uniform across donors, and that assumption may not be true. A later analysis reported that several top co-occurrence clusters appeared linked to parvovirus B19, influenza, CMV and Epstein-Barr virus. Because counts were too low, seventeen rarely observed V segments, including chromosome 9 orphons, were excluded from the earlier analysis of 587 of the donors. A further reported finding was that TCR beta sequences accurately predicted the HLA-A and HLA-B alleles for most subjects in the first cohort. A later analysis found that most CMV-associated TCR beta chains appeared HLA-restricted, with HLA associations seemingly driven largely by CMV exposure. An association between a missense DCLRE1C variant and V-gene and J-gene trimming of TCR beta chains was found in a later genetic analysis and replicated in an independent cohort. An earlier analysis of roughly 570 of the donors showed that most TCR beta V segments appeared in productive rearrangements either about 87% or about 30% of the time, which broadly matched IMGT annotations. A cluster of highly shared sequence variants was judged likely to be a technical artifact of the sequencing pipeline.

This clone was seen a handful of times. What this receptor recognizes is not known. No per-base quality is available; no much larger clone lies one base away. V is reduced by 3 bases and J by 3 bases, leaving a spacing of 3 bases between them. CDR1 and CDR2 are drawn from the germline V gene (reference sequence): SEHNR, FQNEAQ. Spanning cysteine to phenylalanine, the CDR3 consists of 12 amino acids. The kept DNA is CDR3 alone, 36 bases in frame from the first base. The cohort comprised under 700 healthy bone marrow donors. All cohort members were sampled while nominally healthy, although unrecorded immune exposures were likely present. The donor tested CMV seronegative, placing the donor among the 350 to 400 seronegative members of the cohort. Each donor provided a peripheral blood sample, and peripheral blood mononuclear cells were used for TCR beta sequencing. Genomic DNA extraction from the blood cell samples was performed with the Qiagen DNeasy Blood Extraction Kit.

Receptor amplification or capture employed the immunoSEQ multiplex PCR assay. For the multiplex PCR, a mixture combining 60 forward primers for TCR Vbeta segments and 13 reverse primers for TCR Jbeta segments was used. A multiplex PCR assay on genomic DNA amplified the CDR3 region of rearranged TCR beta genes. Amplified TCR beta libraries were sequenced as 87-base-pair reads on the Illumina HiSeq System. The paper's data handling went like this. In a later analysis, some 80 million unique TCR beta chains were counted across the roughly 700 repertoires, and approximately 11 million of these chains were shared by at least two donors. Raw reads were error-corrected and collapsed into unique sequences by a nearest-neighbor algorithm in which closely related sequences were merged to remove PCR and sequencing errors. Alignment of CDR3 sequences to IMGT reference sequences was used to assign V, D and J gene segments. Each retained sequence needed at least a six-nucleotide match to both a V gene segment and a J gene segment. Rearrangements were called productive when the CDR3 lacked stop codons and stayed in frame with V and J; all others were non-productive. CDR3 was defined by IMGT convention, running from the second conserved V-encoded cysteine to the conserved J-encoded phenylalanine. In an earlier analysis of approximately 590 of the donors, sequences lacking an unambiguous match to a single V gene segment were excluded. In an earlier analysis of a few hundred of the donors, V segments were called functional above 56.7% productive rearrangements and were called segregating when the between-donor standard deviation exceeded 5%. A statistical classification framework was developed to diagnose cytomegalovirus status using the catalog of TCR beta chain sequences. A later analysis assigned V and J genes by comparing TCR nucleotide sequences with IMGT/GENE-DB human TR gene sequences. The TCRdist pipeline was used in a later analysis to assign CDR3 sequences and most-parsimonious VDJ recombination scenarios. In a later analysis, every TCR beta chain was defined by the combination of its CDR3 amino acid sequence and its V-gene family, and reads without a unique V-gene family were dropped. As a way to deal with suspected cross-contamination and a sequencing artifact, a later analysis dropped under 600 nucleotide sequences that were highly shared and had low generation probability. In a later analysis, a clonal expansion index for each public chain was calculated from normalized within-repertoire ranks of inferred template counts. In a later analysis, generation probabilities were computed using a VDJ recombination model fitted to out-of-frame rearrangements, and the results were checked against IGoR. A later analysis scored TCR-TCR, TCR-HLA and TCR-CMV co-occurrence with hypergeometric tests, applying a repertoire-size bias correction to TCR pairs. A later analysis estimated false discovery rates by permuting HLA or CMV assignments 20 times. In a later analysis, co-occurring TCRs were grouped with DBSCAN, and TCRdist sequence similarity was added when clustering was performed within HLA-allele-positive subsets. Repertoires with fewer than 30,000 or more than 120,000 public chains, plus five repertoires with anomalous nucleotide sharing, were excluded from co-occurrence clustering. The source is immuneACCESS, and TCRdb retained only in-frame sequences with V and J called. Part of the clones is not carried over; for the studies checked, unresolved V genes explain less than half of this, and the remainder is unexplained. V and J calls and clone size are as listed in that table; D and trimming were resolved from the DNA. This sample holds 200,000 or so clones; over 80% were observed only once. The ten top clones hold roughly 0.7% of the sample.

The rearranged chain carries TRBV7-9 and TRBJ1-5, with no D gene named confidently. The sample comprised PBMCs. The TCR originated in a boy aged 2-9 years in good health and CMV-seronegative. The CDR3 has the sequence CASSFYNQPQHF. The DNA sequence is TGTGCCAGCAGCTTTTACAATCAGCCCCAGCATTTT. Where the CDR3 stops, the reference TRBV7-9 and TRBJ1-5 genes take over; the full variable domain is DTGVSQNPRHKITKRGQNVTFRCDPISEHNRLYWYRQTLGQGPEFLTYFQNEAQLEKSRLLSDRFSAERPKGSFSTLEIQRTEQGDSAMYLCASSFYNQPQHFGDGTRLSIL.